These T cell receptor beta chains were read from a single sample in a study of T cells in Graves' hyperthyroidism and ophthalmopathy. TCRdb redid the calling of the multiplex PCR reads with MiXCR, one entry per CDR3 protein. The table has roughly 740,000 distinct CDR3 sequences, about a sixth seen once; the top ten hold roughly 8%. What was sequenced was blood. These receptors were obtained from a man younger than 30 with Graves' hyperthyroidism. Both conserved end residues are part of each CDR3. D genes are given only for firm matches. The size of a clone is reported for some rows only, either as once, few or many, or as a class for expanded clones.

V	J	D	size	CDR3	DNA
TRBV11-3	TRBJ2-3	TRBD2	many	CASSPTSARDTQYF	TGTGCCAGCAGCCCGACTAGCGCCCGAGATACGCAGTATTTT
TRBV7-9	TRBJ1-5	-	few	CASSLGTFDEPQHF	TGTGCCAGCAGCTTAGGGACCTTTGACGAACCCCAGCATTTT
TRBV12-3/TRBV12-4	TRBJ2-1	TRBD2	many	CASSWTSGTRNEQFF	TGTGCCAGCAGTTGGACTAGCGGGACCAGGAATGAGCAGTTCTTC
TRBV6-5	TRBJ2-3	-	few	CASSYVKTDTQYF	TGTGCCAGCAGTTACGTAAAAACAGATACGCAGTATTTT
TRBV10-3	TRBJ1-1	-	few	CAIGDLNTEAFF	TGTGCCATCGGGGACCTGAACACTGAAGCTTTCTTT
TRBV28	TRBJ1-2	-	many	CASTRGGSGYGYTF	TGTGCCAGCACCCGCGGGGGGTCTGGCTATGGCTACACCTTC
TRBV10-3	TRBJ2-1	TRBD2	-	CAISEGGLAYNEQFF	TGTGCCATCAGTGAGGGGGGACTAGCGTACAATGAGCAGTTCTTC
TRBV12-3/TRBV12-4	TRBJ2-2	-	-	CASSPLQTSTGELFF	TGTGCCAGCAGTCCACTCCAAACTAGCACCGGGGAGCTGTTTTTT
TRBV18	TRBJ2-7	TRBD1	many	CASSPRQGNDEQYF	TGTGCCAGCTCACCGAGACAGGGTAACGACGAGCAGTACTTC
TRBV27	TRBJ2-7	TRBD2	-	CASSQAGTPYEQYF	TGTGCCAGCAGCCAAGCGGGAACCCCCTACGAGCAGTACTTC
TRBV5-1	TRBJ1-1	TRBD1	few	CASSFGTGLGNTEAFF	TGCGCCAGCAGCTTTGGGACAGGCCTAGGGAACACTGAAGCTTTCTTT
TRBV27	TRBJ2-2	-	few	CAAPPEEGHTGELFF	TGTGCCGCCCCCCCGGAAGAGGGCCACACCGGGGAGCTGTTTTTT
TRBV11-3	TRBJ2-7	TRBD1	many	CASSPRGPGAYEQYF	TGTGCCAGCAGTCCGAGGGGGCCGGGCGCCTACGAGCAGTACTTC
TRBV30	TRBJ2-1	-	many	CAWCRGSPYNEQFF	TGTGCCTGGTGTCGGGGGAGCCCCTACAATGAGCAGTTCTTC
TRBV29-1	TRBJ2-3	TRBD2	many	CSVRGGLADTQYF	TGCAGCGTTCGGGGGGGATTAGCAGATACGCAGTATTTT
TRBV12-3/TRBV12-4	TRBJ1-1	-	many	CASKVGGGTEAFF	TGTGCCAGCAAGGTCGGGGGTGGAACTGAAGCTTTCTTT
TRBV6-1	TRBJ2-1	TRBD2	many	CASSEGLAAYNEQFF	TGTGCCAGCAGTGAGGGACTAGCGGCCTACAATGAGCAGTTCTTC
TRBV12-3/TRBV12-4	TRBJ2-1	-	many	CASSDSLTSNEQFF	TGTGCCAGCAGTGATTCTCTGACTAGCAATGAGCAGTTCTTC
TRBV4-3	TRBJ2-3	TRBD1	-	CASSQTGTGADTQYF	TGCGCCAGCAGCCAAACCGGGACAGGGGCGGATACGCAGTATTTT
TRBV27	TRBJ2-1	-	many	CASSLLAGYDEQFF	TGTGCCAGCAGCCTTCTAGCAGGGTACGATGAGCAGTTCTTC
TRBV20-1	TRBJ2-2	-	few	CSVQRNRRHGELFF	TGCAGTGTACAACGGAACCGGCGGCACGGGGAGCTGTTTTTT
TRBV29-1	TRBJ2-1	-	few	CSGGRANLGNEQFF	TGCAGCGGCGGCCGAGCGAACCTAGGGAATGAGCAGTTCTTC
TRBV18	TRBJ2-3	-	many	CASSPQVLSTDTQYF	TGTGCCAGCTCACCACAGGTCCTTTCCACAGATACGCAGTATTTT
TRBV5-1	TRBJ2-1	-	many	CASSLLSGYNEQFF	TGCGCCAGCAGCTTGCTATCGGGCTACAATGAGCAGTTCTTC
TRBV7-9	TRBJ2-7	-	few	CASSLGTNEQYF	TGTGCCAGCAGCTTGGGGACAAACGAGCAGTACTTC
TRBV3-1	TRBJ2-7	TRBD2	few	CASSHAPSGITYEQYF	TGTGCCAGCAGCCATGCCCCTAGCGGGATCACCTACGAGCAGTACTTC
TRBV28	TRBJ1-2	-	many	CASSSLPGYTF	TGTGCCAGCAGTTCACTGCCGGGCTACACCTTC
TRBV28	TRBJ1-5	-	-	CASSFIGVGQPQHF	TGTGCCAGCAGTTTTATCGGGGTTGGCCAGCCCCAGCATTTT
TRBV28	TRBJ1-5	-	-	CASSRREQPQHF	TGTGCCAGCAGTCGTAGAGAACAGCCCCAGCATTTT
TRBV3-1	TRBJ2-1	-	few	CASSQWRGTYNEQFF	TGTGCCAGCAGCCAATGGCGCGGAACCTACAATGAGCAGTTCTTC
TRBV6-1	TRBJ1-2	TRBD1	few	CASTNRDRDYGYTF	TGTGCCAGCACCAACCGGGACAGAGACTATGGCTACACCTTC
TRBV27	TRBJ2-5	TRBD2	once	CASSFFAGAETQYF	TGTGCCAGCAGTTTTTTTGCGGGAGCGGAGACCCAGTACTTC
TRBV20-1	TRBJ2-5	-	many	CSARLSGRRGETQYF	TGCAGTGCTAGACTTAGCGGAAGAAGGGGAGAGACCCAGTACTTC
TRBV4-2	TRBJ2-2	TRBD1	-	CASSQRHRGRDTGELFF	TGTGCCAGCAGCCAACGCCACAGGGGAAGGGACACCGGGGAGCTGTTTTTT
TRBV20-1	TRBJ2-1	-	many	CSAGGLAQTGEQFF	TGCAGTGCTGGCGGACTAGCCCAGACAGGGGAGCAGTTCTTC
TRBV28	TRBJ1-5	-	-	CASSARGVLNQPQHF	TGTGCCAGCAGTGCGAGGGGGGTACTCAATCAGCCCCAGCATTTT
TRBV6-1	TRBJ2-7	-	many	CASSVGLDYRSYEQYF	TGTGCCAGCAGTGTAGGTCTCGACTATCGGTCCTACGAGCAGTACTTC
TRBV9	TRBJ2-2	TRBD1	-	CASSVSGQGAGELFF	TGTGCCAGCAGCGTATCGGGACAGGGAGCCGGGGAGCTGTTTTTT
TRBV11-3	TRBJ1-1	-	many	CASSLGGRAEAFF	TGTGCCAGCAGCTTAGGGGGGAGGGCTGAAGCTTTCTTT
TRBV10-3	TRBJ2-2	-	-	CAISEETGELFF	TGTGCCATCAGTGAGGAGACCGGGGAGCTGTTTTTT
TRBV3-1	TRBJ1-2	-	many	CASSRPEEGGYTF	TGTGCCAGCAGCCGGCCGGAGGAGGGGGGCTACACCTTC
TRBV7-2	TRBJ2-1	-	many	CASSLPGQAGNEQFF	TGTGCCAGCAGCCTCCCCGGGCAAGCGGGCAATGAGCAGTTCTTC
TRBV7-8	TRBJ2-2	TRBD1	many	CASRLRDSANTGELFF	TGTGCCAGCAGACTCCGGGACAGCGCGAACACCGGGGAGCTGTTTTTT
TRBV28	TRBJ2-7	-	many	CASSLLDHEQYF	TGTGCCAGCAGTTTGCTAGACCACGAGCAGTACTTC
TRBV19	TRBJ2-3	-	-	CASSQGLGGTDTQYF	TGTGCCAGCTCCCAGGGCCTAGGGGGCACAGATACGCAGTATTTT
TRBV20-1	TRBJ1-2	-	-	CSAPIQGFFDYTF	TGCAGTGCGCCGATTCAGGGTTTTTTCGACTACACCTTC